This T cell receptor (beta chain) appears in the sequencing data of a study of cytomegalovirus exposure and HLA in healthy donors. Study-level points and caveats: Later, an analysis showed that TCR beta chains associated with HLA were more clonally expanded than others that were equally common. Some V segments, TRBV6-2 and TRBV6-3 among them, were indistinguishable and were therefore excluded. Donors were assumed by presence/absence analyses to have roughly uniform sequencing depth. Most subjects had HLA-A and HLA-B alleles reportedly predicted accurately by TCR beta sequences.

The PCR was carried out with 60 Vbeta primers and 13 Jbeta primers. This table comes from immunoSEQ multiplex PCR, and its TCRdb copy is limited to in-frame clones, with some not included. This sample has 95,000 to 100,000 clones, with around 75% found just once. The germline CDR1 and CDR2 sequences are MDHEN and SYDVKM. The junction had 9 bases not matched to a gene; V was cut back by 4 bases and J by 10 bases. The CDR3 totals 14 residues. Of note for this clone: The antigen is undetermined.

V gene TRBV28 combines with J gene TRBJ2-1; 8 bases line up with TRBD2. The sequenced sample consisted of PBMCs. This clonotype was obtained from a middle-aged man in good health and CMV-seronegative. This chain's CDR3 is CASSSGGAPREQFF. The CDR3 DNA reads TGTGCCAGCAGTTCCGGGGGGGCCCCACGGGAGCAGTTCTTC.